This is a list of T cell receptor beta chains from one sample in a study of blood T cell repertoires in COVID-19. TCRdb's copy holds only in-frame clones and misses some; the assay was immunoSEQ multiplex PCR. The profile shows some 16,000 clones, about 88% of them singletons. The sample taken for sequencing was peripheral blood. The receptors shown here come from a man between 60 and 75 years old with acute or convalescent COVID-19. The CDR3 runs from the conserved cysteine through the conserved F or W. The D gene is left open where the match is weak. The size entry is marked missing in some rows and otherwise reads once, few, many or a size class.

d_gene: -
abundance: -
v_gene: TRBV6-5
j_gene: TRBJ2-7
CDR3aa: CASSYRDSYEQYF
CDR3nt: TGTGCCAGCAGTTACCGCGATTCCTACGAGCAGTACTTC

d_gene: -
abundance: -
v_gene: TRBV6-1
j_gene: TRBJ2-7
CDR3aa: CASSEPGLHYEQYF
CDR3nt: TGTGCCAGCAGTGAACCCGGTCTCCACTACGAGCAGTACTTC

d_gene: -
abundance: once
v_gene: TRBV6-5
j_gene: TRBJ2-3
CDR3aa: CAAARGTDTQYF
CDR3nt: TGTGCCGCCGCCAGGGGCACAGATACGCAGTATTTT

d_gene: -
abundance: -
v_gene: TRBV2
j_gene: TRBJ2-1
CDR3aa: CASSEARGTTHNEQFF
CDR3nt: TGTGCCAGCAGTGAAGCGCGGGGGACAACCCACAATGAGCAGTTCTTC

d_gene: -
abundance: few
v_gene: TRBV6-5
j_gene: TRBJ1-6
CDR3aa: CASSYGGDRNSPLHF
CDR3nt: TGTGCCAGCAGTTACGGGGGGGATCGGAATTCACCCCTCCACTTT

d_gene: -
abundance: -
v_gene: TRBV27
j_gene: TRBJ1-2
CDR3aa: CASSTYSSPNYGYTF
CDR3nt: TGTGCCAGCAGTACCTACAGTTCCCCAAACTATGGCTACACCTTC

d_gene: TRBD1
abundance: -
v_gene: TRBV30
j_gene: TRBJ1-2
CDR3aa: CAWSVAGTGSLGYTF
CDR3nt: TGTGCCTGGAGTGTCGCAGGGACAGGGAGTCTCGGCTACACCTTC

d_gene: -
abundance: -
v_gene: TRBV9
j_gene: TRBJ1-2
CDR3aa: CASSSRGYDGYTF
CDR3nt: TGTGCCAGCAGCTCTAGGGGATACGATGGCTACACCTTC

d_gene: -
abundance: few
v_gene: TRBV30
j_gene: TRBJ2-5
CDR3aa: CAWSVRTRETQYF
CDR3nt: TGTGCCTGGAGTGTAAGGACTCGGGAGACCCAGTACTTC

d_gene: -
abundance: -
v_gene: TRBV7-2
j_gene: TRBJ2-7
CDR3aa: CASSFRFASYEQYF
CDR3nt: TGTGCCAGCAGCTTCAGGTTCGCATCCTACGAGCAGTACTTC

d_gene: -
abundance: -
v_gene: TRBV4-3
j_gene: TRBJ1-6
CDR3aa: CASSQDRVRVTNSPLHF
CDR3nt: TGCGCCAGCAGCCAAGATAGGGTCAGGGTTACTAATTCACCCCTCCACTTT

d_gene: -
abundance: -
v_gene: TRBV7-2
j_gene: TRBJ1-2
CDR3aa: CASSWDLYGYTF
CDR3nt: TGTGCCAGCAGCTGGGACTTATATGGCTACACCTTC

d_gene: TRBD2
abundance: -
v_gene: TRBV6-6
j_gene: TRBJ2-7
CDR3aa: CASSISGGPSYEQYF
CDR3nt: TGTGCCAGCAGCATTTCGGGGGGTCCCTCCTACGAGCAGTACTTC

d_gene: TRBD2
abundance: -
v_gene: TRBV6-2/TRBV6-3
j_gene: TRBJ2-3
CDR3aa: CASSYRASGGITDTQYF
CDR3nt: TGTGCCAGCAGTTACCGGGCTAGCGGGGGAATCACAGATACGCAGTATTTT

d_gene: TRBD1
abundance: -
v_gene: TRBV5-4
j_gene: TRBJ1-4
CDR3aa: CASSLEQGGEKLFF
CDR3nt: TGTGCCAGCAGCTTGGAACAGGGGGGTGAAAAACTGTTTTTT

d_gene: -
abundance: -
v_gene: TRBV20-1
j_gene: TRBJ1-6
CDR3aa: CSASPLGRGGVVAPLHF
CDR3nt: TGCAGTGCTAGTCCCCTTGGCAGGGGAGGGGTCGTGGCACCCCTCCACTTT

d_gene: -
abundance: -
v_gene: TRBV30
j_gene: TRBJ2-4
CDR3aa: CAWSVPSFRVNIQYF
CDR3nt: TGTGCCTGGAGTGTACCGTCTTTCAGGGTAAACATTCAGTACTTC

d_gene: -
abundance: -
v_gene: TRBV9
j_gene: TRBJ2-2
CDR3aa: CASSVEAGTGELFF
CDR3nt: TGTGCCAGCAGCGTAGAGGCGGGCACCGGGGAGCTGTTTTTT

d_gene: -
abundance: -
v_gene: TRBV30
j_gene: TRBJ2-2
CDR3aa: CAWTRGANTGELFF
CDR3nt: TGTGCCTGGACCAGGGGGGCGAACACCGGGGAGCTGTTTTTT

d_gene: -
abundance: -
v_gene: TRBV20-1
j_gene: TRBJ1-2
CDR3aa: CSVRENYGYTF
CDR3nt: TGCAGTGTCAGGGAAAACTATGGCTACACCTTC

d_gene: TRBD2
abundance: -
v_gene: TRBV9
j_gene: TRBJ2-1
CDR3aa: CASSVGGSDNEQFF
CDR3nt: TGTGCCAGCAGCGTGGGCGGGAGCGACAATGAGCAGTTCTTC

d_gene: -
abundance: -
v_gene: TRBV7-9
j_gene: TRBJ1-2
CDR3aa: CASSLASEGMGGTF
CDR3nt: TGTGCCAGCAGCTTAGCGTCAGAGGGAATGGGAGGCACCTTC

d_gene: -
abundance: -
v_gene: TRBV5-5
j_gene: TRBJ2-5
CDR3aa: CASQTGNVQETQYF
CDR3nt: TGTGCCAGCCAAACCGGGAACGTTCAAGAGACCCAGTACTTC

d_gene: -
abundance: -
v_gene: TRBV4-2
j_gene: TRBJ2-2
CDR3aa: CASSRIRWRAANTGELFF
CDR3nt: TGTGCCAGCAGCCGTATAAGGTGGCGGGCGGCGAACACCGGGGAGCTGTTTTTT

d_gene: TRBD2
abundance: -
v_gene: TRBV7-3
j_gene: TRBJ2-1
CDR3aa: CASSTGTSGSEQFF
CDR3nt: TGTGCCAGCAGCACCGGGACTAGCGGGAGTGAGCAGTTCTTC

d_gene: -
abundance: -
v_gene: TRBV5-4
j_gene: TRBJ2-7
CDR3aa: CASSSDGDEQYF
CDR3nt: TGTGCCAGCAGCTCGGACGGGGACGAGCAGTACTTC

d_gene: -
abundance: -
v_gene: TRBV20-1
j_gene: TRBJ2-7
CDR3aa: CSASSPGNEQYF
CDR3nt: TGCAGTGCTAGTAGCCCCGGGAACGAGCAGTACTTC

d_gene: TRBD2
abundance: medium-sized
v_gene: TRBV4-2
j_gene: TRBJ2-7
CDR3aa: CASSQDLGGAYEQYF
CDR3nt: TGTGCCAGCAGCCAAGATCTCGGGGGGGCCTACGAGCAGTACTTC

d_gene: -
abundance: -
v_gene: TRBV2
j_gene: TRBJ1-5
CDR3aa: CASRAGFNQPQHF
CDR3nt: TGTGCCAGCAGGGCAGGGTTTAATCAGCCCCAGCATTTT

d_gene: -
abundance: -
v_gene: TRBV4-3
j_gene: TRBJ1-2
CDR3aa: CASSSERGHITPNYGYTF
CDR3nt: TGCGCCAGCAGCTCCGAACGGGGACACATAACCCCAAACTATGGCTACACCTTC

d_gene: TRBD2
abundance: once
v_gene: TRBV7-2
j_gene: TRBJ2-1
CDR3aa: CASSLGTGGGINEQFF
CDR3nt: TGTGCCAGCAGCTTAGGGACGGGAGGGGGTATTAATGAGCAGTTCTTC

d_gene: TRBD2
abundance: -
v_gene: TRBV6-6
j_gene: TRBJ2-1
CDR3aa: CASSPTSGLYNEQFF
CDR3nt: TGTGCCAGCAGTCCTACTAGCGGACTCTACAATGAGCAGTTCTTC

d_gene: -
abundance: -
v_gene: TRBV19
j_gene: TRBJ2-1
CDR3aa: CASSIEGRGPGHEQFF
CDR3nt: TGTGCCAGTAGTATAGAAGGCAGGGGCCCCGGCCATGAGCAGTTCTTC

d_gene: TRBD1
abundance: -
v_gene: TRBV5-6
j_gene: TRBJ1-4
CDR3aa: CASSWGQGIEKLFF
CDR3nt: TGTGCCAGCAGCTGGGGACAGGGGATTGAAAAACTGTTTTTT

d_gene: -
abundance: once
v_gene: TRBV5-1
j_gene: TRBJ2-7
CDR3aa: CASSLEGSGNSYEQYF
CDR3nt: TGCGCCAGCAGCTTGGAGGGTAGCGGAAACTCCTACGAGCAGTACTTC

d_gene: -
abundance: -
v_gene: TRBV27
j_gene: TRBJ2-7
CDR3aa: CASSPSDSLEQYF
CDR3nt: TGTGCCAGCAGTCCCTCGGACAGCCTCGAGCAGTACTTC

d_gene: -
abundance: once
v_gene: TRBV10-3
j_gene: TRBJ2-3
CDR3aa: CAISDQSDTQYF
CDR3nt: TGTGCCATCAGTGATCAGAGCGACACGCAGTATTTT

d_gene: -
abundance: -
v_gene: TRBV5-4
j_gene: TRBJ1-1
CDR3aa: CASSRDSHTEAFF
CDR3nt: TGTGCCAGCAGCCGAGACAGTCACACTGAAGCTTTCTTT

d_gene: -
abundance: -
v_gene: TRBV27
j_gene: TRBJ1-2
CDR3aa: CASSSYIAYGYTF
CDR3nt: TGTGCCAGCAGTAGTTACATCGCCTATGGCTACACCTTC

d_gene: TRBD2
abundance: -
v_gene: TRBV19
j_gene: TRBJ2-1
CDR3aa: CASRGGLAGGSSYNEQFF
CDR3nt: TGTGCCAGTAGAGGAGGACTAGCGGGGGGGAGCTCCTACAATGAGCAGTTCTTC

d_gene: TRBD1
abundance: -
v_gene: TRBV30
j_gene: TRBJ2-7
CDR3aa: CAWSSQRVTGAWGEQYF
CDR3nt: TGTGCCTGGAGTAGCCAACGCGTGACAGGGGCTTGGGGCGAGCAGTACTTC

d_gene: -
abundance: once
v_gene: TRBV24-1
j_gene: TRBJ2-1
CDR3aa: CATSDRGDTRQQFF
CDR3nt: TGTGCCACCAGTGACCGGGGGGACACTCGTCAGCAGTTCTTC

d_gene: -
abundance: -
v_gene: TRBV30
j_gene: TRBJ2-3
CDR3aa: CAWSGSWGGAGDTQYF
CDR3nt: TGTGCCTGGAGTGGGTCCTGGGGGGGGGCTGGAGATACGCAGTATTTT

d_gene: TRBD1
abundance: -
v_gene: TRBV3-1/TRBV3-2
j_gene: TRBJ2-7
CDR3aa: CASSQGTGLNEQYF
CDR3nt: TGTGCCAGCAGCCAAGGGACAGGGTTGAACGAGCAGTACTTC